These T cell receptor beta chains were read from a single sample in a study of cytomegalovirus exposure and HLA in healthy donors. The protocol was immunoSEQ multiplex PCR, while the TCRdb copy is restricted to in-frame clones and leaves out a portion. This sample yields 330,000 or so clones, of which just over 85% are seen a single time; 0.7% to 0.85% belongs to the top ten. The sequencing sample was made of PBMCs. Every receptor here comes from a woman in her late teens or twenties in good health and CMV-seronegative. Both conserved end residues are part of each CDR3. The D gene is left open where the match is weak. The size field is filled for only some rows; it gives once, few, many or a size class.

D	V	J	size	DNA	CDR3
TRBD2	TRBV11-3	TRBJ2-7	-	TGTGCCAGCAGCCCAGGTAGCGGGAGTTTCTACGAGCAGTACTTC	CASSPGSGSFYEQYF
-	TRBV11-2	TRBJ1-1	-	TGTGCCAGCAGCGAAAGGGAGGACACTGAAGCTTTCTTT	CASSEREDTEAFF
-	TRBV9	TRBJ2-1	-	TGTGCCAGCAGCGTAGAGGGGTTTATAACCCTCTACAATGAGCAGTTCTTC	CASSVEGFITLYNEQFF
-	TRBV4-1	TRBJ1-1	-	TGCGCCAGCAGCCAAGACACTTTACGAGGTGAAGCTTTCTTT	CASSQDTLRGEAFF
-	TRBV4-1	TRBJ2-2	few	TGCGCCAGCAGCCAAGATCTACCTAGAACCGGGGAGCTGTTTTTT	CASSQDLPRTGELFF
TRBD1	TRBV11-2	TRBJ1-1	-	TGTGCCAGCAGCTTGATCACAGGGGTCCAGAACACTGAAGCTTTCTTT	CASSLITGVQNTEAFF
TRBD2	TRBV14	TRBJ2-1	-	TGTGCCAGCAGCCGAATAGCGGGAGTCTACAATGAGCAGTTCTTC	CASSRIAGVYNEQFF
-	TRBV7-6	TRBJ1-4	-	TGTGCCAGCAGCACCTCAGGGTTGGCGGATGAAAAACTGTTTTTT	CASSTSGLADEKLFF
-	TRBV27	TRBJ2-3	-	TGTGCCAGCAGTCGGACAGCCGGGAGCACAGATACGCAGTATTTT	CASSRTAGSTDTQYF
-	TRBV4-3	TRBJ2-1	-	TGCGCCAGCAGCCAAGCCGTTAGCGGAGATTACAATGAGCAGTTCTTC	CASSQAVSGDYNEQFF
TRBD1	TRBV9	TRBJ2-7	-	TGTGCCAGCAGCGCGAGACAGGGCTCATCCTACGAGCAGTACTTC	CASSARQGSSYEQYF
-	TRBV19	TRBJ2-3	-	TGTGCCGCAGCGGGCGGAGATACGCAGTATTTT	CAAAGGDTQYF
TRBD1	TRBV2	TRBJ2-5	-	TGTGCCAGCACCCGACAGGGTTTGCAAGAGACCCAGTACTTC	CASTRQGLQETQYF
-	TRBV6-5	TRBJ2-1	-	TGTGCCAGCAGTTATAGGCTAGAACCAGATGAGCAGTTCTTC	CASSYRLEPDEQFF
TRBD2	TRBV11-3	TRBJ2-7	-	TGTGCCAGCAGCCCATCGGCTAGCGGGACGGGGGAGCAGTACTTC	CASSPSASGTGEQYF
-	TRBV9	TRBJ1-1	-	TGTGCCAGCAGCGTAGGCAACTCGGGCACTGAAGCTTTCTTT	CASSVGNSGTEAFF
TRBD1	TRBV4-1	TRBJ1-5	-	TGCGCCAGCAGCCAAGATTATCGACAGGGGGGTCAGCCCCAGCATTTT	CASSQDYRQGGQPQHF
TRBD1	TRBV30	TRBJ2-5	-	TGTGCCTGGAGGGAGGCGACAGGGGAGACCCAGTACTTC	CAWREATGETQYF
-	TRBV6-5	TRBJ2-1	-	TGTGCCAGCAGTTACTCCGCGGGCAGCTCCTACAATGAGCAGTTCTTC	CASSYSAGSSYNEQFF
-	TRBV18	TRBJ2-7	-	TGTGCCAGCTCACCCTCCCGGGGATACGAGCAGTACTTC	CASSPSRGYEQYF
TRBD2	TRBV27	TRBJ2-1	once	TGTGCCAGCAGTTTGGCACTAGCGGAACTCAATGAGCAGTTCTTC	CASSLALAELNEQFF
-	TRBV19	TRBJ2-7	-	TGTGCCAGTAGTCCCGGCGGGGGCGGAGCAGGCGTAACCTACGAGCAGTACTTC	CASSPGGGGAGVTYEQYF
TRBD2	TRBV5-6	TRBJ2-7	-	TGTGCCAGCAGCTTTGGGCTAGCGGGATTGGGCGAGCAGTACTTC	CASSFGLAGLGEQYF
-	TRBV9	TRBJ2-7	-	TGTGCCAGCAGCGTCCGTAGCGTCCCTCCCTACGAGCAGTACTTC	CASSVRSVPPYEQYF
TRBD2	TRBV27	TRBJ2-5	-	TGTGCCAGCAGTTTCACAACTAGCGACCAAGAGACCCAGTACTTC	CASSFTTSDQETQYF
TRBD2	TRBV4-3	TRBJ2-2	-	TGCGCCAGCAGCCAAGAAACTAGCGGGAACACCGGGGAGCTGTTTTTT	CASSQETSGNTGELFF
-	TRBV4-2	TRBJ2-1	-	TGTGCCAGCAGCCAAGTGGGGGACAATTACAATGAGCAGTTCTTC	CASSQVGDNYNEQFF
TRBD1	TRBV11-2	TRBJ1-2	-	TGTGCCAGCAGCTTAGAACAGGGGGGATCCTATGGCTACACCTTC	CASSLEQGGSYGYTF
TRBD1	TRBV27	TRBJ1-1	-	TGTGCCAGCAGTCCTGGGACAGCCAACACTGAAGCTTTCTTT	CASSPGTANTEAFF
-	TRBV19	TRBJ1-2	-	TGTGCCAGTACCAAGCCGCGGTTAGCTGAGGGCTACACCTTC	CASTKPRLAEGYTF
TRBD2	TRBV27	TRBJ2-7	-	TGTGCCAGCATCCCGGGAGGGGGGTCCGTCTACGAGCAGTACTTC	CASIPGGGSVYEQYF